This T cell receptor beta chain was sequenced for a study of T cell repertoires in cytomegalovirus infection. Overall study context: The authors used CMV epitopes that were HLA-C-restricted (recently identified) and HLA-B-restricted (well studied). Public signatures in TCR beta pointed to CMV infection and matching HLA type. Whole-study findings and limits: Across the ex vivo response, the dominant clonotypes were HLA-C-restricted CMV-specific TCR beta clonotypes.

The CDR3 has 17 residues. Between the trimmed V and J ends, which lost 0 bases and 4 bases, there was a span of 13 bases. Germline V lookup: CDR1 MNHEY, CDR2 SVGAGI. About this clonotype: No antigen is known for it.

TCRdb reprocessed the reads with MiXCR, giving one entry per CDR3 protein. The sample yields about a million distinct CDR3 sequences, around 32% seen once. The specimen was cultured CD8+ T cells from PBMCs, collected from culture after CMV antigen stimulation. This chain links TRBV6-5 with TRBJ2-6; D gene uncertain. The clonotype originates from a human donor in good health (CMV status not recorded). Some clones in this sample may be carry-over from other donors' samples. The CDR3 here is CASSYSIGPRGANVLTF. CDR3 nucleotide sequence: TGTGCCAGCAGTTACTCGATAGGTCCGCGAGGGGCCAACGTCCTGACTTTC.